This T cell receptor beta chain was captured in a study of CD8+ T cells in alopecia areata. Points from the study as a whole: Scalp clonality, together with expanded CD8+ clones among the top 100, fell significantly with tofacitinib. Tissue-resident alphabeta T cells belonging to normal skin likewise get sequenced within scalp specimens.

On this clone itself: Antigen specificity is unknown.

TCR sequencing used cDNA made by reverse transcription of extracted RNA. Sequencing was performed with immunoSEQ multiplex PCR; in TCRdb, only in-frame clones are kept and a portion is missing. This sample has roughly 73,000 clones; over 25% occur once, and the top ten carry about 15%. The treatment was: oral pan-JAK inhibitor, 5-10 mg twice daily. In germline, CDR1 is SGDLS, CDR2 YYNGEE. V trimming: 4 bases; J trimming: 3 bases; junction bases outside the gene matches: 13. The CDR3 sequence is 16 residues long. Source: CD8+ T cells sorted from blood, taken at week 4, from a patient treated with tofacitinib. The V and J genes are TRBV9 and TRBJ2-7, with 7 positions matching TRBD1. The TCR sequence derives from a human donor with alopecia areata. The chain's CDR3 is CASSPRTGTEGYEQYF. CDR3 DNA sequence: TGTGCCAGCAGCCCCCGAACCGGGACAGAGGGCTACGAGCAGTACTTC.